Here is one T cell receptor (beta chain) with its context. Original methodology: Estimation of nucleated cell counts relied on the amplification of reference gene primers. Method: immunoSEQ multiplex PCR; TCRdb's copy keeps in-frame clones and lacks some. For V, J and clone size, that table is used; D and trimming come from the DNA. The sample lists just over 300,000 clones; approximately 90% were seen once. This specimen belongs to a study of blood T cell repertoires in COVID-19. Overall study: Nucleic acid was either cDNA or gDNA, and it came from T cells, B-cell-depleted T cells, or PBMCs.

Deletions cut 0 bases from V and 7 bases from J, with 10 bases between. This CDR3 region has 14 residues. Per germline, CDR1 SGHRS and CDR2 YFSETQ. The clonotype originates from a man aged 25 to 45 who had recovered from COVID-19. V is TRBV5-1 and J is TRBJ1-4; D may be TRBD1 (6 bases). The sample taken for sequencing was PBMCs or T cells enriched from blood (not recorded which). The CDR3 DNA reads as TGCGCCAGCAGCTTGGACAGGGAAGGTGAAAAACTGTTTTTT. This sequence encodes CASSLDREGEKLFF. The variable domain in full, with the rest retrieved from reference TRBV5-1 and TRBJ1-4, is KAGVTQTPRYLIKTRGQQVTLSCSPISGHRSVSWYQQTPGQGLQFLFEYFSETQRNKGNFPGRFSGRQFSNSRSEMNVSTLELGDSALYLCASSLDREGEKLFFGSGTQLSVL.